This T cell receptor (beta chain) was captured in a study of T cell repertoires in cytomegalovirus infection. In the study overall: CMV epitopes used comprised recently identified HLA-C-restricted ones and well-studied HLA-B-restricted ones. Matching HLA type and CMV infection were both indicated by public TCR beta signatures. Study results and limitations: The study found HLA-C-restricted CMV-specific TCR beta clonotypes dominating the ex vivo response.

Comments on this clonotype: What it binds is unknown.

TCRdb itself ran the reads through MiXCR, one entry per CDR3 protein. The top ten clones hold around 15% of a sample with 900,000 to 950,000 distinct CDR3 sequences, 25% to 40% of them seen once. Germline V gene data show CDR1 as MNHNY and CDR2 as SVGAGI (reference sequence). The germline V and J ends were trimmed by 2 bases and 1 base, with 26 bases remaining between them. CDR3 length: 21 residues. The source was cultured CD8+ T cells from PBMCs, collected from culture after CMV antigen stimulation. This clonotype originated in a human donor in good health (CMV status not recorded). Some clones in this sample may be carry-over from other donors' samples. The chain links TRBV6-6 to TRBJ2-2, with a tentative D call TRBD1 (6 bases). The CDR3 sequence is CASSYGLGLWLDSRNTGELFF. As DNA, the CDR3 is TGTGCCAGCAGTTACGGTTTGGGCTTATGGCTGGACAGCCGGAACACCGGGGAGCTGTTTTTT.